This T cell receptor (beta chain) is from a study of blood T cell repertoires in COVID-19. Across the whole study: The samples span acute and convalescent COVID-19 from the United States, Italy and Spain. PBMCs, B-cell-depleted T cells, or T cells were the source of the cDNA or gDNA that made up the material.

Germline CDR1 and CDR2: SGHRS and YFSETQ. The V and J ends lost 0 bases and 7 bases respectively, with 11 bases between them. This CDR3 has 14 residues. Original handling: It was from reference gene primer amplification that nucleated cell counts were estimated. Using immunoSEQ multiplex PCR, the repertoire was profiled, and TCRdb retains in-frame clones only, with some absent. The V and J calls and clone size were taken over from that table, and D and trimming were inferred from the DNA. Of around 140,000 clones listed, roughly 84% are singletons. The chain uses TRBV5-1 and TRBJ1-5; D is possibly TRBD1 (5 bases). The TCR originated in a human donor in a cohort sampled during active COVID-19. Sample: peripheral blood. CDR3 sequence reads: CASSLDGANQPQHF. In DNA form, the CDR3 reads TGCGCCAGCAGCTTGGATGGGGCTAACCAGCCCCAGCATTTT.